The clone carrying this TCR beta chain was recorded once. This specimen belongs to a study of blood T cell repertoires in COVID-19. Across the study: Sites in the United States, Italy and Spain provided acute and convalescent COVID-19 samples.

Method: immunoSEQ multiplex PCR; TCRdb's copy keeps in-frame clones and lacks some. The profile shows under 200,000 clones, approximately 90% of them singletons. V shed 4 bases, J shed 4 bases, and the junction held 9 bases outside the gene matches. The CDR3 runs to 16 residues. CDR1 and CDR2 from the germline V gene are SGHAT and FQNNGV. The gene calls are TRBV11-2 and TRBJ1-3, with 8 bases fitting TRBD1. Material for sequencing was peripheral blood. The TCR was taken from a man aged 50-59 years with acute or convalescent COVID-19. The CDR3 sequence: CASSSQRQGTGNTIYF. Here the CDR3 DNA reads TGTGCCAGCAGCTCCCAGAGACAGGGGACAGGAAACACCATATATTTT.